The 31 T cell receptor beta chains below were found in one sample sequenced in a study of Tregs in tolerant kidney transplant recipients. TCRdb keeps only in-frame clones here, not all; method: immunoSEQ multiplex PCR. The sample has roughly 5,300 clones. Mixed chimerism was transient after nonmyeloablative marrow transplants from related graft donors. Sequenced here: CD4+ T cells from blood (PBMCs), sampled approximately 14 months after the transplant. These receptors were obtained from a human patient who received a combined kidney and bone marrow transplant. Some T cells could come from the graft donor.

On this clone itself: The CDR3 extends 3 residues past the end of the read, so its final part is completed from the germline J gene. The V and J genes are TRBV7-8 and TRBJ2-7; 7 bases are shared with TRBD2. CDR1 is SGHVS and CDR2 is FQNEAQ in the germline V gene. This CDR3 is built from 15 residues. The junction had 12 bases not matched to a gene; V was cut back by 4 bases and J by 6 bases. The CDR3: CASSSFAGATLEQYF. The DNA read from the CDR3 is TGTGCCAGCAGCTCTTTTGCGGGAGCGACGCTCGAG.

CDR3 residues: CASSPYRAVNTEAFF. The part of the CDR3 DNA that was read is TGTGCCAGCTCACCCTACAGGGCGGTGAACACTGAA. The chain couples TRBV18 to TRBJ1-1; tentative D call: TRBD1 (6 bases). The CDR3 goes on 3 residues after the read ends, and that part is filled in from the germline J gene. This CDR3 contains 15 residues. Trimming removed 3 bases from V and 0 bases from J, with 11 bases in between. Germline CDR1 KGHSH, CDR2 LQKENI.

This clone ranks as medium-sized in terms of frequency. The CDR3 end falls 3 residues outside the read, so it is completed with the germline J gene. The chain uses TRBV5-1 and TRBJ2-6; TRBD1 matches 8 bases. The CDR3 is 15 amino acids. Germline V lookup: CDR1 SGHRS, CDR2 YFSETQ. V trimming: 2 bases; J trimming: 2 bases; junction bases outside the gene matches: 0. CDR3 sequence: CASSLQGAGANVLTF. The DNA read from the CDR3 is TGCGCCAGCAGCTTACAGGGGGCTGGGGCCAACGTC.

Concerning this clone: The read gets to within 3 residues of the CDR3 end, and the germline J gene fills in the rest. The chain has TRBV29-1 and TRBJ2-3, with D possibly matching TRBD1 (5 bases). V was shortened by 2 bases and J by 2 bases, with 8 bases between the two germline ends. The CDR3 covers 13 residues. Germline V lookup: CDR1 SQVTM, CDR2 ANQGSEA. CDR3 residues: CSVEKGPTDTQYF. The sequenced CDR3 bases are TGCAGCGTTGAAAAGGGGCCCACAGATACG.

Comments on this clone: The CDR3 end falls 3 residues outside the read, so it is completed with the germline J gene. The chain has TRBV19 and TRBJ2-7; a possible D gene is TRBD2 (6 bases). CDR3 length equals 16 residues. Germline V gene lookup returns CDR1 LNHDA and CDR2 SQIVND (reference sequence). Trimming left V 4 bases short and J 0 bases short, with 16 bases between. The DNA read from the CDR3 is TGTGCCAGTAGTACTCCTGCGCGGGGACCCTCCTACGAG. Protein: CASSTPARGPSYE. The entire CDR3 protein is CASSTPARGPSYEQYF.

Regarding this clone: The sequence runs out 3 residues before the end of the CDR3; the remainder is reconstructed from the germline J gene. The chain uses TRBV5-1 and TRBJ2-7; tentative D call: TRBD1 (6 bases). Germline CDR1 reads SGHRS; CDR2 reads YFSETQ. With 2 bases removed from V and 2 bases from J, the gap between germline ends came to 8 bases. This CDR3 has 13 amino acids. The CDR3 DNA, read in part, is TGCGCCAGCAGCTTTGGGGGCCCCTACGAG. The encoded protein is CASSFGGPYE. The entire CDR3 reads CASSFGGPYEQYF.

Comment on this clone: The observed sequence ends 3 residues before the CDR3 terminus, with the missing tail filled in from the germline J gene. The rearrangement joins TRBV19 to TRBJ1-5, with TRBD1 identical over 7 bases. Germline lookup yields CDR1 LNHDA and CDR2 SQIVND (reference sequence). The CDR3 runs 14 residues. J was trimmed by 3 bases and V by 6 bases; bases with no gene match: 5. CDR3 bases read: TGTGCCAGTAGCCAGGGACAGAACAATCAGCCC. Its translation: CASSQGQNNQP. The whole CDR3 protein is CASSQGQNNQPQHF.

To note about this clone: The read gets to within 3 residues of the CDR3 end, and the germline J gene fills in the rest. The chain carries TRBV6-2 or TRBV6-3 and TRBJ2-3, with a tentative D call TRBD2 (5 bases). The CDR3 contains 15 residues. The germline V and J ends were trimmed by 4 bases and 2 bases, with 13 bases remaining between them. Germline-derived CDR1 and CDR2 are MNHEY and SVGEGT. CDR3 DNA, as far as it was read: TGTGCCAGCAGTTTGGGCGGGTGGAACACAGATACG. Its protein product is CASSLGGWNTDT. The full CDR3 sequence reads CASSLGGWNTDTQYF.

As to this clone: The read halts 3 residues ahead of the CDR3 end, with the missing end drawn from the germline J gene. This chain connects TRBV20-1 to TRBJ1-2; possible D gene TRBD1, 5 bases. The CDR3 length is 14 residues. Between the trimmed V and J ends, which lost 5 bases and 3 bases, there was a span of 16 bases. Germline loops: CDR1 DFQATT, CDR2 SNEGSKA (reference sequence). CDR3 sequence reads: CSALQVPGDYGYTF. Partial CDR3 DNA: TGCAGTGCTCTGCAAGTCCCGGGGGACTATGGC.

A word on this clone: The observed sequence ends 3 residues before the CDR3 terminus, with the missing tail filled in from the germline J gene. This chain uses TRBV18 with TRBJ1-3, with 10 bases aligning to TRBD1. CDR3 length equals 19 residues. From germline, CDR1 is KGHSH and CDR2 LQKENI. Unmatched junction bases numbered 12, after V lost 3 bases and J lost 1 base. The sequenced part of the CDR3 DNA is TGTGCCAGCTCACCCCGCCTGACAGGGGGCGCCGAATCTGGAAACACC. This codes for CASSPRLTGGAESGNT. Given in full, the CDR3 is CASSPRLTGGAESGNTIYF.

Of note for this clone: Coverage ceases 3 residues before the CDR3 finishes, and the germline J gene fills in the end. The chain is built from TRBV6-1 and TRBJ1-6; D perhaps matches TRBD1 (6 bases). The V gene's germline CDR1 is MNHNS and CDR2 SASEGT. This CDR3 region has 12 residues. The part of the CDR3 DNA that was read is TGTGCCAGCAGTGAATCCCAGGGGCCC. This sequence encodes CASSESQGP. The CDR3 in full is CASSESQGPLHF.

A note on this clone: One junction end does not reproduce the germline sequence, and a read error may be involved. Sequencing ends 3 residues short of the CDR3 end; the germline J gene provides the rest. This CDR3 is also generated by other DNA sequences in the sample. The rearrangement joins TRBV19 to TRBJ2-3, with D maybe TRBD1 (6 bases). The length of the CDR3 is 15 residues. Germline V gene sequence: CDR1 LNHDA, CDR2 SQIVND (reference sequence). Incomplete CDR3 DNA: TGTGCCAGCAGTAGAACAGGGTGGCTCACAGATACG. Translation gives CASSRTGWLTDT. The CDR3 reads in full as CASSRTGWLTDTQYF.

In regard to this clone: With the read ending 3 residues before the CDR3 end, the germline J gene is used to fill in that end. The chain links TRBV5-1 to TRBJ2-4, with D perhaps TRBD1 (5 bases). The germline CDR1 and CDR2 sequences are SGHRS and YFSETQ. The CDR3 covers 16 residues. Trimming left V 0 bases short and J 3 bases short, with 13 bases between. The CDR3 bases that were read are TGCGCCAGCAGCTTGGATGCAGGGTACAGCAAAAACATT. Encoded protein: CASSLDAGYSKNI. In full, the CDR3 reads CASSLDAGYSKNIQYF.

With regard to this clone: The read ends 3 residues before the CDR3 terminus; that terminus is restored from the germline J gene. The chain uses TRBV20-1 and TRBJ1-1, with a weak D call TRBD1 (5 bases). The CDR3 covers 12 residues. Between the trimmed V and J ends, which lost 5 bases and 4 bases, there was a span of 11 bases. Germline V gene lookup returns CDR1 DFQATT and CDR2 SNEGSKA (reference sequence). CDR3: CSAPPGVTEAFF. The CDR3 DNA, read in part, is TGCAGTGCTCCCCCGGGGGTCACTGAA.

CDR3 sequence reads: CASSLTENYTF. CDR3 bases read: TGTGCCAGCAGCTTGACAGAAAAC. The rearrangement joins TRBV5-5 to TRBJ1-2; D unresolved. The CDR3 end is not reached by the read, which stops 3 residues before it; the germline J gene fills it in. The CDR3 is 11 residues long. Germline V gene data show CDR1 as SGHKS and CDR2 as YYEKEE (reference sequence).

Note on this clone: The CDR3 is cut off 3 residues early in the read; its end comes from the germline J gene. The chain joins TRBV20-1 to TRBJ2-1; 8 nucleotides agree with TRBD2. This CDR3 has 14 amino acids. In germline, CDR1 is DFQATT, CDR2 SNEGSKA (reference sequence). The V and J ends lost 4 bases and 3 bases, in that order; junction bases with no gene match: 5. CDR3 protein: CSAKVAGFYNEQFF. The sequenced CDR3 bases are TGCAGTGCTAAGGTAGCGGGGTTCTACAATGAG.

This clone counts as medium-sized by frequency. The CDR3 end falls 3 residues outside the read, so it is completed with the germline J gene. The rearrangement links TRBV28 to TRBJ1-4, with D possibly being TRBD1 (5 bases). Germline assignment: CDR1 MDHEN and CDR2 SYDVKM. The V end was cut by 4 bases, the J end by 7 bases, with 16 bases between. The CDR3 is 15 amino acids. This CDR3 is CASSYPVGQSEKLFF. The CDR3 bases that were read are TGTGCCAGCAGTTACCCCGTGGGGCAGAGTGAAAAA.

About this clone: The read halts 3 residues ahead of the CDR3 end, with the missing end drawn from the germline J gene. The chain joins TRBV14 to TRBJ2-1; D not resolved. There are 11 residues in the CDR3. Germline V gene lookup returns CDR1 SGHDN and CDR2 FVKESK. The ends were cut back, 2 bases at V and 9 bases at J, with 5 bases in the middle. The covered CDR3 bases are TGTGCCAGCAGCCAATTCGGTGAG. Amino acid sequence: CASSQFGE. The complete CDR3 protein is CASSQFGEQFF.

Concerning this clone itself: The CDR3 extends 3 residues past the end of the read, so its final part is completed from the germline J gene. This chain uses TRBV18 with TRBJ1-5; D gene ambiguous. The CDR3 loop spans 13 amino acids. Trimming removed 5 bases at V and 3 bases at J, with 8 bases between. Germline CDR1 KGHSH, CDR2 LQKENI. The sequenced part of the CDR3 DNA is TGTGCCAGCTCAACTACCATCAATCAGCCC. As protein: CASSTTINQP. The entire CDR3 sequence reads CASSTTINQPQHF.

Notes on this clone: The read finishes 3 residues shy of the CDR3 end, and the germline J gene is used to complete it. This sequence joins TRBV5-1 and TRBJ2-5, with 9 bases fitting TRBD1. V trimming: 4 bases; J trimming: 4 bases; junction bases outside the gene matches: 8. Per germline, CDR1 SGHRS and CDR2 YFSETQ. CDR3 size: 15 residues. The CDR3 region is CASSRGQGTSETQYF. CDR3 DNA, as far as it was read: TGCGCCAGCAGCCGGGGACAGGGAACGTCAGAGACC.

With regard to this clone: Read coverage stops 3 residues before the CDR3 terminus; the germline J gene supplies the remainder. The V and J genes are TRBV13 and TRBJ2-1; TRBD2 aligns across 11 bases. V dropped 0 bases and J dropped 9; count of bases not matched to a gene: 4. CDR1 is PRHDT and CDR2 is FYEKMQ in the germline V gene (reference sequence). This CDR3 is built from 15 residues. Here the CDR3 reads CASSLGLAGGGEQFF. The DNA read from the CDR3 is TGTGCCAGCAGCTTAGGCCTAGCGGGGGGCGGTGAG.

Here the CDR3 reads CASLSPGRGGDTQYF. CDR3 bases read: TGTGCCAGCCTCTCACCCGGGAGGGGGGGAGATACG. The V and J genes are TRBV7-2 and TRBJ2-3, with 8 bases fitting TRBD2. The sequence runs out 3 residues before the end of the CDR3; the remainder is reconstructed from the germline J gene. Germline V lookup: CDR1 SGHTA, CDR2 FQGNSA. The CDR3 loop spans 15 amino acids. V was pared by 8 bases and J by 5 bases, with 12 bases of the junction left unmatched.

Concerning this clone: With the read ending 3 residues before the CDR3 end, the germline J gene is used to fill in that end. J is TRBJ1-1 and V is TRBV10-2; D might be TRBD1 (6 bases). V lost 5 bases and J lost 5, with 15 bases in between. Germline V gene data show CDR1 as WSHSY and CDR2 as SAAADI. CDR3 size: 14 residues. This CDR3 is CASSTNRAGTEAFF. CDR3 DNA, as far as it was read: TGCGCCAGCAGTACCAACAGGGCCGGGACTGAA.

Points on this clone: The read terminates 3 residues before the CDR3 end, so the remaining end is supplied by the germline J gene. This chain connects TRBV18 to TRBJ2-7; no firm D call. This CDR3 comprises 12 residues. Trimming left V 3 bases short and J 0 bases short, with 3 bases between. Germline CDR1 and CDR2: KGHSH and LQKENI. CDR3 DNA (partial): TGTGCCAGCTCACCTAGCTCCTACGAG. As protein: CASSPSSYE. In full, the CDR3 reads CASSPSSYEQYF. The entire variable domain, with the rest obtained from reference TRBV18 and TRBJ2-7, is as follows: NAGVMQNPRHLVRRRGQEARLRCSPMKGHSHVYWYRQLPEEGLKFMVYLQKENIIDESGMPKERFSAEFPKEGPSILRIQQVVRGDSAAYFCASSPSSYEQYFGPGTRLTVT.

According to its frequency, this clone is medium-sized (0.01 to 0.1%). Sequencing ends 3 residues short of the CDR3 end; the germline J gene provides the rest. The gene calls are TRBV20-1 and TRBJ1-5, with D possibly matching TRBD1 (6 bases). CDR1 DFQATT and CDR2 SNEGSKA come from the germline V gene (reference sequence). V was cut by 0 bases and J by 6 bases, with 18 bases left in between. This CDR3 is built from 16 residues. CDR3 DNA (partial): TGCAGTGCTAGAGATGACGGAGGGGGACCCGGTCAGCCC. This encodes CSARDDGGGPGQP. The CDR3 in its entirety is CSARDDGGGPGQPQHF.

With regard to this clone: The sequence runs out 3 residues before the end of the CDR3; the remainder is reconstructed from the germline J gene. The rearrangement uses TRBV5-1 and TRBJ2-5; 8 nucleotides align to TRBD2. J was trimmed by 4 bases and V by 3 bases; bases with no gene match: 26. The germline gives CDR1 SGHRS, CDR2 YFSETQ. CDR3 size: 21 residues. CDR3 loop: CASSSSANRALSPSGGETQYF. Incomplete CDR3 DNA: TGCGCCAGCAGCTCGTCCGCCAACCGGGCCCTATCACCCAGCGGGGGAGAGACC.

Of note for this clone: The sequence runs out 3 residues before the end of the CDR3; the remainder is reconstructed from the germline J gene. The chain links TRBV20-1 to TRBJ2-1, with TRBD2 matching over 10 bases. V dropped 5 bases and J dropped 6; count of bases not matched to a gene: 16. Germline assignment: CDR1 DFQATT and CDR2 SNEGSKA (reference sequence). The CDR3 sequence is 17 residues long. The CDR3 DNA, read in part, is TGCAGTGCTGAGGACAGGGCCAGGAGCGGGAGGGCCAATGAG. It yields the protein CSAEDRARSGRANE. The entire CDR3 is CSAEDRARSGRANEQFF.

Comments on this clone: The observed sequence ends 3 residues before the CDR3 terminus, with the missing tail filled in from the germline J gene. The genes are TRBV7-2 and TRBJ2-7; TRBD2 matches at 11 bases. In germline, CDR1 is SGHTA, CDR2 FQGNSA. This CDR3 spans 15 amino acids. V dropped 5 bases and J dropped 2; count of bases not matched to a gene: 5. The CDR3 protein is CASSEGLAVPYEQYF. The CDR3 DNA, read in part, is TGTGCCAGCAGCGAGGGACTAGCGGTGCCCTACGAG.

Notes on this clone: The read stops 3 residues short of the end of the CDR3; the missing end is completed from the germline J gene. J is TRBJ1-2 and V is TRBV7-9, with D maybe TRBD1 (6 bases). CDR1 is SEHNR, CDR2 FQNEAQ, per germline (reference sequence). The CDR3 loop spans 13 amino acids. The DNA read from the CDR3 is TGTGCCAGCAGCTCCCTAAGGGGGATCGGC. It specifies CASSSLRGIG. The whole CDR3 reads CASSSLRGIGYTF.

Concerning this clone: The read ends 3 residues early relative to the CDR3; the germline J gene fills the gap. V gene TRBV6-4 combines with J gene TRBJ2-1; D gene uncertain. V lost 0 bases and J lost 4, with 13 bases in between. Germline V lookup: CDR1 MRHNA, CDR2 SNTAGT. The CDR3 runs to 16 residues. The CDR3 DNA, read in part, is TGTGCCAGCAGTGACTCGATATCCCTCCGGTACAATGAG. As protein: CASSDSISLRYNE. The entire CDR3 reads CASSDSISLRYNEQFF.

Turning to this clone: Read data end 3 residues before the CDR3 end; the end is taken from the germline J gene. This chain joins TRBV5-1 and TRBJ2-3; the match to TRBD1 covers 8 bases. CDR1 is SGHRS and CDR2 is YFSETQ in the germline V gene. V gave up 7 bases and J gave up 5 bases; unmatched junction bases: 9. The CDR3 runs to 14 residues. The CDR3 sequence is CASFGQGIRDTQYF. The part of the CDR3 DNA that was read is TGCGCCAGCTTCGGACAGGGAATTAGAGATACG.